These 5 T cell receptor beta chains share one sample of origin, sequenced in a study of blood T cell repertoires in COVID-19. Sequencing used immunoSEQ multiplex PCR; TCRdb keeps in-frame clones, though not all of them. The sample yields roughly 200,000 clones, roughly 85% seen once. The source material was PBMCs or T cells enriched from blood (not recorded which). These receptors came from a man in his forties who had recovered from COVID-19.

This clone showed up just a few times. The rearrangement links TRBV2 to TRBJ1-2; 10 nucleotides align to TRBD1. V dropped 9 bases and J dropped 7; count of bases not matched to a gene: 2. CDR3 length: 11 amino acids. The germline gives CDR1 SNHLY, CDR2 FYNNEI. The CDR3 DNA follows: TGTGCCAGGACAGGGGGCTCTGGCTACACCTTC. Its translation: CARTGGSGYTF.

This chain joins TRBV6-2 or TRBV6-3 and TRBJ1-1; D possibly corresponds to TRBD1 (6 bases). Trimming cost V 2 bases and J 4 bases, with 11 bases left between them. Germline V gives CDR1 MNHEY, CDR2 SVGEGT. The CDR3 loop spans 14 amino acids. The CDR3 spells CASSYGQKSTEAFF. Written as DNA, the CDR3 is TGTGCCAGCAGTTACGGACAGAAAAGCACTGAAGCTTTCTTT.

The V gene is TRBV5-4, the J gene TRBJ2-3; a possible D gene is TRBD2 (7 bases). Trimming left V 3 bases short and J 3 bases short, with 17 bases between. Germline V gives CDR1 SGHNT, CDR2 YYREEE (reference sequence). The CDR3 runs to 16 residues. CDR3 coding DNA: TGTGCCAGCAGCTCAGAGGGGGGGGCGGGTACAGATACGCAGTATTTT. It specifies CASSSEGGAGTDTQYF.

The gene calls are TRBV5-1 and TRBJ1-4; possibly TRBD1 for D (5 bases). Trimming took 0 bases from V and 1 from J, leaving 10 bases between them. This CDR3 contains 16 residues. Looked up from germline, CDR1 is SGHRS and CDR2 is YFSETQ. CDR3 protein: CASSLAARGTNEKLFF. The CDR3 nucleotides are TGCGCCAGCAGCTTGGCTGCAAGGGGAACTAATGAAAAACTGTTTTTT.

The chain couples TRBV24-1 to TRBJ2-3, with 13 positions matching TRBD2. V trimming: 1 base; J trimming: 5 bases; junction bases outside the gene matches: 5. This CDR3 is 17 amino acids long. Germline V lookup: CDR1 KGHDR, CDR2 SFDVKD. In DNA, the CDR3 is TGTGCCACCAGTGATTTTCCGGGACTAGCGGGAAGAGATACGCAGTATTTT. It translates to CATSDFPGLAGRDTQYF.